This section outlines one TCR beta chain sequence together with its context. Its antigen is unidentified. This sample is drawn from a study of radiation and T cells in renal cell carcinoma. Across the whole study: Nephrectomy followed 15 Gy stereotactic body radiation by 4 weeks.

V shed 5 bases and J shed 2 bases, with 10 bases lying between them. The germline V gene encodes CDR1 SGHRS and CDR2 YFSETQ. The length of the CDR3 is 13 residues. The sample's time point: baseline pretreatment blood. Described treatment: 15 Gy SBRT to primary tumor, nephrectomy 4 weeks later. Serial blood draws occurred at baseline and 2 and 4 weeks post-SBRT. Points from the study as a whole: From baseline, blood top tumor clonotypes peaked at 2 weeks post-radiation. No pretreatment tumor biopsies were available for baseline clonotypes.

Produced via immunoSEQ multiplex PCR; TCRdb's table is partial and in-frame only. The table shows 140,000 to 150,000 clones, with around 89% occurring only once. The chain uses TRBV5-1 and TRBJ1-2, with D perhaps TRBD1 (5 bases). This sample comprised blood, obtained from a patient whose treatment included radiotherapy and nephrectomy. The sequence was collected from a woman in her sixties or seventies with renal cell carcinoma. As DNA, the CDR3 is TGCGCCAGCAGGTCGACAGAGAACTATGGCTACACCTTC. As protein: CASRSTENYGYTF.